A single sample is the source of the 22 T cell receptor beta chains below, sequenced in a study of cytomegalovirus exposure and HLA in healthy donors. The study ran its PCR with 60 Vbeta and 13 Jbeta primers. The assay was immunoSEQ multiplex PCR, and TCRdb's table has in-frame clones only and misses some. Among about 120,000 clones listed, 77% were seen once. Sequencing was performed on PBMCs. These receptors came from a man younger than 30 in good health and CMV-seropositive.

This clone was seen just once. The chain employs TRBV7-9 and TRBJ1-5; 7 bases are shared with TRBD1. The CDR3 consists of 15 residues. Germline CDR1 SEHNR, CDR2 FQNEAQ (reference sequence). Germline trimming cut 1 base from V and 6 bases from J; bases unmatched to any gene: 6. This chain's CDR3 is CASSLGGGGTQPQHF. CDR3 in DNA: TGTGCCAGCAGCTTAGGAGGAGGGGGCACTCAGCCCCAGCATTTT.

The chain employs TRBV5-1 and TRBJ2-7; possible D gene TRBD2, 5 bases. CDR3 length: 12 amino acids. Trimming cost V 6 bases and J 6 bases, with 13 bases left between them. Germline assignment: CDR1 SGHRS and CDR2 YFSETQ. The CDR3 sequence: CASTPGLGEQYF. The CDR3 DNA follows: TGCGCCAGCACCCCAGGACTGGGCGAGCAGTACTTC.

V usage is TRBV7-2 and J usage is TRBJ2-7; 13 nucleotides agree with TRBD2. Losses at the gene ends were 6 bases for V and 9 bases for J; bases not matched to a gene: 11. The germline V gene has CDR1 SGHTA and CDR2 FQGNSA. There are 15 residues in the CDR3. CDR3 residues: CASSPGLAGVLWQYF. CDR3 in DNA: TGTGCCAGCAGTCCCGGACTAGCGGGGGTGTTGTGGCAGTACTTC.

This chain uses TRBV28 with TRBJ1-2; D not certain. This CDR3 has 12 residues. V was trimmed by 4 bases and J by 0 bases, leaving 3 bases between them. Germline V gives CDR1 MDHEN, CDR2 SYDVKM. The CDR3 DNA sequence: TGTGCCAGCAGTTCTCCTAACTATGGCTACACCTTC. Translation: CASSSPNYGYTF.

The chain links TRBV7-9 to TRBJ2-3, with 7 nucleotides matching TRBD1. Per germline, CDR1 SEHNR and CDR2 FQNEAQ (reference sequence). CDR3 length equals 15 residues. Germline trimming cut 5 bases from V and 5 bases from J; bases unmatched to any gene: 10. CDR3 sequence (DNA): TGTGCCAGCAGCCTCGACAGGGCGATCCGAGATACGCAGTATTTT. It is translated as CASSLDRAIRDTQYF.

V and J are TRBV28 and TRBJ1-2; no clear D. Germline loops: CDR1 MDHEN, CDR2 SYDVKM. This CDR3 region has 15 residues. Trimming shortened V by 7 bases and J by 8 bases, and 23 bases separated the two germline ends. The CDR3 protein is CASNSQATAHQGYTF. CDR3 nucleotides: TGTGCCAGCAACTCTCAGGCGACGGCCCATCAGGGCTACACCTTC.

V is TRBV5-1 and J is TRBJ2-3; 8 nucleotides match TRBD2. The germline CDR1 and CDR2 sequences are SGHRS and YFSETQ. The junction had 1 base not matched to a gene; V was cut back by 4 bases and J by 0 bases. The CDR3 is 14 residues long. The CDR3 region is CASSPGGSTDTQYF. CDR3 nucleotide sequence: TGCGCCAGCAGCCCGGGGGGGAGCACAGATACGCAGTATTTT.

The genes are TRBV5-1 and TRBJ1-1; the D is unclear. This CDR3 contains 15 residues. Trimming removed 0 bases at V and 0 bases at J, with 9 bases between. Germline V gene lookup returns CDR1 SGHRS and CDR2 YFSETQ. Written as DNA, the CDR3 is TGCGCCAGCAGCTTGGGCGGAACCATGAACACTGAAGCTTTCTTT. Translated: CASSLGGTMNTEAFF.

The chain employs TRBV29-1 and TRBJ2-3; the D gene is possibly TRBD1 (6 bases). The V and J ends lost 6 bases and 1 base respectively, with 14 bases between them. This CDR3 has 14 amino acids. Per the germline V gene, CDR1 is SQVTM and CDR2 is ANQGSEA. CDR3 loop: CSVQQGAGTDTQYF. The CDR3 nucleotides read TGCAGCGTCCAACAGGGAGCTGGCACAGATACGCAGTATTTT.

The CDR3 coding sequence is TGCAGCGCGACCCGGGACACGGGGAGCACAGATACGCAGTATTTT. Translating gives CSATRDTGSTDTQYF. The rearrangement uses TRBV29-1 and TRBJ2-3; tentatively, D is TRBD1 (6 bases). CDR1 is SQVTM and CDR2 is ANQGSEA in the germline V gene. This CDR3 region has 15 residues. V was cut by 7 bases and J by 0 bases, with 17 bases left in between.

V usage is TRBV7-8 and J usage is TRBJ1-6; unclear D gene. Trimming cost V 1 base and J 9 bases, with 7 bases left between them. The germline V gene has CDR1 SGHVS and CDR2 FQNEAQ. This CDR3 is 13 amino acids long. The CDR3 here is CASSLGGGSPLHF. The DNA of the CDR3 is TGTGCCAGCAGCTTAGGAGGTGGTTCACCCCTCCACTTT.

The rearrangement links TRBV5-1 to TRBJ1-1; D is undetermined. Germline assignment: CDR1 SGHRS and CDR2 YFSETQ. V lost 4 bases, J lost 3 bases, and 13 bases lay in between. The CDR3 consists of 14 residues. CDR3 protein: CASSLQGVDTEAFF. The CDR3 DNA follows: TGCGCCAGCAGCCTCCAAGGAGTAGACACTGAAGCTTTCTTT. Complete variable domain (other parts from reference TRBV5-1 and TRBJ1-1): KAGVTQTPRYLIKTRGQQVTLSCSPISGHRSVSWYQQTPGQGLQFLFEYFSETQRNKGNFPGRFSGRQFSNSRSEMNVSTLELGDSALYLCASSLQGVDTEAFFGQGTRLTVV.

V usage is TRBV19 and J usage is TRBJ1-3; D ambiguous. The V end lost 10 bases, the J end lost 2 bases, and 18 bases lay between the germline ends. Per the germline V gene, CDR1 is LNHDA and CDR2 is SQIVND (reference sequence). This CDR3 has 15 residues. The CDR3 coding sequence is TGTGCCACTCGCGGCGGATTAACACCTGGAAACACCATATATTTT. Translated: CATRGGLTPGNTIYF.

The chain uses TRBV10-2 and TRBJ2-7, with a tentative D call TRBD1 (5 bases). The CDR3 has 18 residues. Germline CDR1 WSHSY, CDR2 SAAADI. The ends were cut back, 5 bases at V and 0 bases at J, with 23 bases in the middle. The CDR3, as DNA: TGCGCCAGCAGTAATCCGCCAGGGTGGGGATCTAGCTCCTACGAGCAGTACTTC. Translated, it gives CASSNPPGWGSSSYEQYF.

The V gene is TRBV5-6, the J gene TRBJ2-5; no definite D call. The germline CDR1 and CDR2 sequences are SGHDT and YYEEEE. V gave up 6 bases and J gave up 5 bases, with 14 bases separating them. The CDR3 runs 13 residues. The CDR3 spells CASTLKTAETQYF. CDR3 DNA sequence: TGTGCCAGCACCTTAAAAACAGCTGAGACCCAGTACTTC.

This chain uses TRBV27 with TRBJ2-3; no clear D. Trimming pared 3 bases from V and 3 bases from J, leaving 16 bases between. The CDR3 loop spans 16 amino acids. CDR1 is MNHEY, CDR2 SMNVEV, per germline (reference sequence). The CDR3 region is CASSFTPEDGTDTQYF. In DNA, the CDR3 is TGTGCCAGCAGTTTCACACCTGAGGATGGGACAGATACGCAGTATTTT.

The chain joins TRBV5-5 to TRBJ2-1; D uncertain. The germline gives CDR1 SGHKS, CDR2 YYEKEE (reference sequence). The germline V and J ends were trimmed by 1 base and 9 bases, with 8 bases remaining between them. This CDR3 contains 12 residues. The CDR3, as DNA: TGTGCCAGCAGCTTGTCCTTTATTGAGCAGTTCTTC. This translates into CASSLSFIEQFF.

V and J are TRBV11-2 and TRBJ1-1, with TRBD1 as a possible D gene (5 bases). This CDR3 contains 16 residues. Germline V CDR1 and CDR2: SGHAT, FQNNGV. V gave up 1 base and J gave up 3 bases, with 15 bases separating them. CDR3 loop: CASSLVSSPGDTEAFF. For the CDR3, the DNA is TGTGCCAGCAGCTTAGTCTCATCCCCGGGGGACACTGAAGCTTTCTTT.

The CDR3 DNA reads TGCGCCAGCAGCGCACAGGGGGCGGCGGAAAAACTGTTTTTT. This sequence encodes CASSAQGAAEKLFF. V is TRBV5-1 and J is TRBJ1-4, with 9 positions matching TRBD1. The V and J ends lost 4 bases and 8 bases, in that order; junction bases with no gene match: 6. The CDR3 has 14 amino acids. Germline V gene lookup returns CDR1 SGHRS and CDR2 YFSETQ.

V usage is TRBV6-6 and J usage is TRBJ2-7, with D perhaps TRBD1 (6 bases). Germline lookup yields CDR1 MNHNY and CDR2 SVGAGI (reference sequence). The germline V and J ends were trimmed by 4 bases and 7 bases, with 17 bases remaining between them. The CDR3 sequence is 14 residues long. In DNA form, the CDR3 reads TGTGCCAGCAGTTCCCGGGACAAGGGAGCGGAGCAGTACTTC. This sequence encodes CASSSRDKGAEQYF.

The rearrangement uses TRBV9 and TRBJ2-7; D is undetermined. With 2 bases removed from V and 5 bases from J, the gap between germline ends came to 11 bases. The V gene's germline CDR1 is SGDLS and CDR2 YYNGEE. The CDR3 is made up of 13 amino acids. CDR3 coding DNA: TGTGCCAGCAGCGTCACGGAGACGGACGAGCAGTACTTC. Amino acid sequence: CASSVTETDEQYF. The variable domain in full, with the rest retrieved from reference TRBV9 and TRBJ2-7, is DSGVTQTPKHLITATGQRVTLRCSPRSGDLSVYWYQQSLDQGLQFLIQYYNGEERAKGNILERFSAQQFPDLHSELNLSSLELGDSALYFCASSVTETDEQYFGPGTRLTVT.

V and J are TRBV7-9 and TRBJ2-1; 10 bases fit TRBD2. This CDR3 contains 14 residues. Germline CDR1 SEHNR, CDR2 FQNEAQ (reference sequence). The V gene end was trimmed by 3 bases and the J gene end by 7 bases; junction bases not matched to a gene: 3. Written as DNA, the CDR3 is TGTGCCAGCAGCTTCCTAGCGGGAGATAATGAGCAGTTCTTC. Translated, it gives CASSFLAGDNEQFF.